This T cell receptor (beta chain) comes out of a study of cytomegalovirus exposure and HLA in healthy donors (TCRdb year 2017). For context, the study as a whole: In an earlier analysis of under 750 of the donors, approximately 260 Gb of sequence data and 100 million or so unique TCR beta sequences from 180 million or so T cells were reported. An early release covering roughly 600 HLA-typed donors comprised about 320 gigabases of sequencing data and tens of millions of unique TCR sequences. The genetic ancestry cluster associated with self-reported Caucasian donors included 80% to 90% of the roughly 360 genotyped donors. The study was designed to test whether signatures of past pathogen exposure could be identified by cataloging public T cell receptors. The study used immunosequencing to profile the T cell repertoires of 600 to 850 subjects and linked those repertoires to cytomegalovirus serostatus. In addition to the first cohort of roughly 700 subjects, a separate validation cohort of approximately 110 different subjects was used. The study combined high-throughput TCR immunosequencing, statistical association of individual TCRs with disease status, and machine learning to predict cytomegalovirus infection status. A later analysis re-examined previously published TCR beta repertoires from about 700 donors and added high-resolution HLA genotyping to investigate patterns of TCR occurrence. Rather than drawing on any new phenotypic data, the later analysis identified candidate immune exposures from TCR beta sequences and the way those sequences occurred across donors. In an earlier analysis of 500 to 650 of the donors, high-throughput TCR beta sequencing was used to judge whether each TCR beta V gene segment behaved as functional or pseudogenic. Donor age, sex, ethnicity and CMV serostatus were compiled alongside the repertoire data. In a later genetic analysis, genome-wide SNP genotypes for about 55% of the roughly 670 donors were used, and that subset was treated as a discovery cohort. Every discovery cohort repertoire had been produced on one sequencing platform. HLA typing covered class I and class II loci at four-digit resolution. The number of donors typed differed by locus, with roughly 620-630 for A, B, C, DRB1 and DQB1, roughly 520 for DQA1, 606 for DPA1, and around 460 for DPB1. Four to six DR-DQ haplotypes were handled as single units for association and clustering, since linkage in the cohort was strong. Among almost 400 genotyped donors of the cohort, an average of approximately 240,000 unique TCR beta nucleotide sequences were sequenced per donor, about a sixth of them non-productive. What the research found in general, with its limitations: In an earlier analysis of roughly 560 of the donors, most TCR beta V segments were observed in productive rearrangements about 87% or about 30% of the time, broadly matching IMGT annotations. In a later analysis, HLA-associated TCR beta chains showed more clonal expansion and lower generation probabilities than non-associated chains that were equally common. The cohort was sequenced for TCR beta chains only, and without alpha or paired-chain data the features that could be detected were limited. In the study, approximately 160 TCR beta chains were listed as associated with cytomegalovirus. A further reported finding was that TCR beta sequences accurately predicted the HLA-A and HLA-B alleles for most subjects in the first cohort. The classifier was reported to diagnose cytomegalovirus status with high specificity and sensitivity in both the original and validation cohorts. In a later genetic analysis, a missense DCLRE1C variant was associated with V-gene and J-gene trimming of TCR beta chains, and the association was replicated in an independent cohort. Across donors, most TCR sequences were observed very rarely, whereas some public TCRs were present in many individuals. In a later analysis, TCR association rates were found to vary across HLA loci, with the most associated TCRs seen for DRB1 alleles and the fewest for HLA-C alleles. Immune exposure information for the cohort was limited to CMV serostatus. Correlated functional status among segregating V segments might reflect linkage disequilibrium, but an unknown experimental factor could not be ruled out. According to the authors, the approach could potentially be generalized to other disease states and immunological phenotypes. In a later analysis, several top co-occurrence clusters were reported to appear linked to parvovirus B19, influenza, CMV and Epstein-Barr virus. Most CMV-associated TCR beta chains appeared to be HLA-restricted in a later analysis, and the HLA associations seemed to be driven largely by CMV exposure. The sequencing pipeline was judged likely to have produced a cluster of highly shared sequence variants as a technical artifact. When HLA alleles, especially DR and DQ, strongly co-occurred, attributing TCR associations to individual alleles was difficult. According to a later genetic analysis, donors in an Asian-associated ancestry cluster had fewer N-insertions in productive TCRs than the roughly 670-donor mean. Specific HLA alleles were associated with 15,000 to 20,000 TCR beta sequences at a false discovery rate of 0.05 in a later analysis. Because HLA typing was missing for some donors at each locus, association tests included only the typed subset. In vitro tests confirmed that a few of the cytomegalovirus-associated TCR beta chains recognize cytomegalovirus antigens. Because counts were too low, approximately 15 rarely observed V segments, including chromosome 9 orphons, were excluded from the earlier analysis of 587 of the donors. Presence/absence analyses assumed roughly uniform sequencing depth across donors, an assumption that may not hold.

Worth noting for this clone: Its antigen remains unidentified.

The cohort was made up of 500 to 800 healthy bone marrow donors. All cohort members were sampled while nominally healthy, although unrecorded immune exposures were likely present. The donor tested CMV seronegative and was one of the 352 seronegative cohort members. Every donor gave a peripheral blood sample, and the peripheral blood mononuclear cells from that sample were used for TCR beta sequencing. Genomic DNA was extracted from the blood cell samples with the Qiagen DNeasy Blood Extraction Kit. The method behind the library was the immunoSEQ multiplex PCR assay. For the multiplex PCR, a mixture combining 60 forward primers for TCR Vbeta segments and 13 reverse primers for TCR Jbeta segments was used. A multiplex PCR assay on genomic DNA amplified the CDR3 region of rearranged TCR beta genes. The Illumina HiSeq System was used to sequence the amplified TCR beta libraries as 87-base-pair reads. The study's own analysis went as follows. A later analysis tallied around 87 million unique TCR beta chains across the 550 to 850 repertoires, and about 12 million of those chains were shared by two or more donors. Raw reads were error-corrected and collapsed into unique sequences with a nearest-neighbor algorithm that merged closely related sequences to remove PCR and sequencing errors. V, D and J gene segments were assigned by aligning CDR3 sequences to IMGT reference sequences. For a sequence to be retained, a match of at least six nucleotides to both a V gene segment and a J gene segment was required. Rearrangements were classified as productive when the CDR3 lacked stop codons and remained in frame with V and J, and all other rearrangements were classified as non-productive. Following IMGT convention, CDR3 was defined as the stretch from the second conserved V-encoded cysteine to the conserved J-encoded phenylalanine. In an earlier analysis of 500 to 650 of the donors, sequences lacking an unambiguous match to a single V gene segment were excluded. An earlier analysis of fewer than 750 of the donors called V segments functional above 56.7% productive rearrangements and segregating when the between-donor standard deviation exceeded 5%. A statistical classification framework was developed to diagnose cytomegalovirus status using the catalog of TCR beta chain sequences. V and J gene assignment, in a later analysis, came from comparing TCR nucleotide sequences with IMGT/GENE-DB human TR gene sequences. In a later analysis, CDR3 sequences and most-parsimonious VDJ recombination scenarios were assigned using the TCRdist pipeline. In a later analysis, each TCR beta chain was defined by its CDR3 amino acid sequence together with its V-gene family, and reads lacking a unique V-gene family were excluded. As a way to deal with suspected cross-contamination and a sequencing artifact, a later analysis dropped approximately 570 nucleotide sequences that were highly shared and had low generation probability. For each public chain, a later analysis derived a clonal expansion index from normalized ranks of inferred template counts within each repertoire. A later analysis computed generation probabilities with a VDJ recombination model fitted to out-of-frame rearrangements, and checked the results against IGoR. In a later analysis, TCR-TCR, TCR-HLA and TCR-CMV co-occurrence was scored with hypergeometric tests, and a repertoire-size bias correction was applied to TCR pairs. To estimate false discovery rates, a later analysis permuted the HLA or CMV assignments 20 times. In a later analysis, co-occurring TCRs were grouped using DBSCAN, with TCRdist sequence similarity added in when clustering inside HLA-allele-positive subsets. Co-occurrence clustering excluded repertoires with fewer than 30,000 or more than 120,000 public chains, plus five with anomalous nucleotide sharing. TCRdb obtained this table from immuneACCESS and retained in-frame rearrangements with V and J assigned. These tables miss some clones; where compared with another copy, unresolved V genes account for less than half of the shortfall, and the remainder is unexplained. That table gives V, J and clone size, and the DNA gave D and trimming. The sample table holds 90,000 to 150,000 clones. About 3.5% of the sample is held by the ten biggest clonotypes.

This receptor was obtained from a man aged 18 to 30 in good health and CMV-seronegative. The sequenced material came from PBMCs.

The DNA is TGTGCCAGCAGTTGGACAGGAGACCTCTCTGGGGCCAACGTCCTGACTTTC. It codes for CASSWTGDLSGANVLTF. The V and J segments used are TRBV2 and TRBJ2-6, with TRBD1 matching 7 junction bases. The CDR3 contains 17 residues, cysteine and phenylalanine counted. Only CDR3 DNA remains: 51 bases, in frame from the first base. Trimming accounts for 5 bases at V and 0 bases at J, while the number of junction bases matched to no gene is 7. The germline V gene gives CDR1 as SNHLY and CDR2 as FYNNEI.